The present TCR beta chain was sequenced within a study of neoadjuvant anti-PD-1 for oral cavity cancer. The table came from immunoSEQ multiplex PCR; TCRdb's copy has only in-frame clones and leaves some out. The profile shows 11,000 to 15,000 clones, roughly 70% of them singletons. The CDR3 is 12 residues long. CDR1 is SNHLY, CDR2 FYNNEI, per germline. V lost 8 bases and J 7 bases, leaving 14 bases between the germline ends. This receptor was identified in a person between 35 and 79 years old with oral cavity squamous cell carcinoma. V is TRBV2 and J is TRBJ1-2, with D unclear. The material was PBMCs, obtained before nivolumab (anti-PD-1) treatment. This CDR3 reads CASSGPAGGYTF. The CDR3 bases are TGTGCCAGCTCAGGTCCCGCGGGTGGCTACACCTTC. Variable domain in full (rest from reference TRBV2 and TRBJ1-2): EPEVTQTPSHQVTQMGQEVILRCVPISNHLYFYWYRQILGQKVEFLVSFYNNEISEKSEIFDDQFSVERPDGSNFTLKIRSTKLEDSAMYFCASSGPAGGYTFGSGTRLTVV.